The T cell receptor beta chain under discussion was sequenced for a study of shared clonotypes between healthy human individuals. Study outcomes and limitations: Estimated richness was generally greater in naive than memory subsets.

The CDR3 is made up of 13 amino acids. The V gene end was trimmed by 8 bases and the J gene end by 3 bases; junction bases not matched to a gene: 8. Per germline, CDR1 GTSNPN and CDR2 SVGIG (reference sequence). As regards this clone: Its specificity is not known.

TCRdb's copy holds only in-frame clones and misses some; the assay was immunoSEQ multiplex PCR. The table includes hundreds of thousands of clones, 55% to 85% detected once. The sequence derives from a woman between 25 and 40 years old in good health. The V call is TRBV30, the J call TRBJ2-3, with 7 bases that match TRBD1. The sample consisted of memory CD4+ T cells sorted from blood. Subset denoted: CD45RA-negative fraction. CDR3 coding DNA: TGTGCCGGTGACCGGGACAGTACAGATACGCAGTATTTT. As protein: CAGDRDSTDTQYF.